One sample yielded the 17 T cell receptor beta chains listed below, sequenced in a study of blood T cell repertoires in COVID-19. Assay: immunoSEQ multiplex PCR; the TCRdb copy retains only in-frame clones and omits some. The data show some 260,000 clones, about 81% seen once. The specimen sequenced was PBMCs or T cells enriched from blood (not recorded which). These receptors were collected from a man aged 25-45 years with acute COVID-19.

This clone was seen a single time. The rearrangement joins TRBV19 to TRBJ2-6; D is uncertain. The germline gives CDR1 LNHDA, CDR2 SQIVND (reference sequence). The CDR3 consists of 15 residues. V lost 6 bases and J lost 0, with 9 bases in between. The DNA for the CDR3 is TGTGCCAGTAGCAGGTTGGGCTCTGGGGCCAACGTCCTGACTTTC. Amino acids: CASSRLGSGANVLTF. Using reference TRBV19 and TRBJ2-6 for the parts outside the CDR3, the full variable domain is DGGITQSPKYLFRKEGQNVTLSCEQNLNHDAMYWYRQDPGQGLRLIYYSQIVNDFQKGDIAEGYSVSREKKESFPLTVTSAQKNPTAFYLCASSRLGSGANVLTFGAGSRLTVL.

Here the CDR3 reads CSASYREGRNEQFF. The CDR3 region has the DNA TGCAGTGCTAGTTACCGGGAGGGCCGGAATGAGCAGTTCTTC. This sequence joins TRBV20-1 and TRBJ2-1; 8 bases align to TRBD2. Germline V gene lookup returns CDR1 DFQATT and CDR2 SNEGSKA (reference sequence). The CDR3 runs 14 residues. J gave up 7 bases and V 3 bases, and 8 bases lay outside the gene matches.

This clone was seen a few times. This rearrangement joins TRBV30 to TRBJ1-3; 9 bases line up with TRBD1. CDR3 length: 13 residues. V shed 4 bases, J shed 3 bases, and the junction held 1 base outside the gene matches. Per germline, CDR1 GTSNPN and CDR2 SVGIG (reference sequence). CDR3 sequence (DNA): TGTGCCTGGATGGACAGGGGTGGAAACACCATATATTTT. Encoded protein: CAWMDRGGNTIYF.

The rearrangement uses TRBV28 and TRBJ1-2; TRBD1 agrees at 7 bases. The CDR3 is 13 residues long. Trimming at V came to 2 bases and at J to 8 bases, leaving 5 bases not matched to a gene. Germline V gene lookup returns CDR1 MDHEN and CDR2 SYDVKM. CDR3 in DNA: TGTGCCAGCAGTTTAACCCAGGGGGGAGGCTACACCTTC. This codes for CASSLTQGGGYTF.

In its sample, this clone was seen once. The chain links TRBV5-1 to TRBJ2-1; maybe TRBD1 (5 bases). Trimming took off 0 bases at V and 6 bases at J, with 13 bases between the two ends. The CDR3 runs 15 residues. CDR1 and CDR2 (germline): SGHRS, YFSETQ. This chain's CDR3 is CASSLEGVVTNEQFF. In DNA, the CDR3 is TGCGCCAGCAGCTTGGAAGGGGTAGTTACCAATGAGCAGTTCTTC.

The chain uses TRBV29-1 and TRBJ1-5, with D tentatively TRBD1 (6 bases). Trimming took 2 bases from V and 0 from J, leaving 11 bases between them. CDR1 is SQVTM and CDR2 is ANQGSEA in the germline V gene. This CDR3 region has 15 residues. The CDR3 DNA is TGCAGCGTTGAAATTGGGGGGGCTAGCAATCAGCCCCAGCATTTT. Its protein is CSVEIGGASNQPQHF.

The rearrangement uses TRBV10-3 and TRBJ2-7; 7 nucleotides match TRBD2. V shed 2 bases and J 4 bases; nucleotides not matched to a gene: 14. The CDR3 loop spans 17 amino acids. Germline loops: CDR1 ENHRY, CDR2 SYGVKD. The CDR3 reads CAISEPPGGEPWYEQYV. The CDR3 DNA reads as TGTGCCATCAGTGAGCCCCCGGGGGGAGAGCCCTGGTACGAGCAGTACGTC.

Only a few counts were recorded for this clone. The chain links TRBV7-3 to TRBJ1-1; 7 nucleotides align to TRBD1. The J segment lost 3 bases and the V segment lost 5 bases, leaving 12 bases of the junction unmatched. CDR1 is SGHTA and CDR2 is FQGTGA in the germline V gene. The CDR3 spans 16 residues. CDR3 DNA sequence: TGTGCCAGCAGCACCAAAGGGGACAGCCGATACACTGAAGCTTTCTTT. This encodes CASSTKGDSRYTEAFF.

This clone occurred a few times. The CDR3: CASSTPGGQYRGYTF. CDR3 coding DNA: TGTGCCAGTAGTACCCCTGGGGGCCAGTACCGTGGCTACACCTTC. The chain links TRBV19 to TRBJ1-2, with D perhaps matching TRBD1 (6 bases). V was shortened by 4 bases and J by 7 bases, with 19 bases between the two germline ends. Germline V gives CDR1 LNHDA, CDR2 SQIVND (reference sequence). The CDR3 is made up of 15 amino acids.

The chain employs TRBV2 and TRBJ2-1; the D gene is possibly TRBD2 (5 bases). Germline V lookup: CDR1 SNHLY, CDR2 FYNNEI. The CDR3 sequence is 14 residues long. With 3 bases removed from V and 0 bases from J, the gap between germline ends came to 6 bases. The CDR3 reads CASSELASYNEQFF. As DNA, the CDR3 is TGTGCCAGCAGTGAGCTAGCCTCCTACAATGAGCAGTTCTTC.

V and J are TRBV14 and TRBJ2-1; D uncertain. Germline V CDR1 and CDR2: SGHDN, FVKESK. The CDR3 has 14 amino acids. V was trimmed by 4 bases and J by 7 bases, leaving 14 bases between them. Here the CDR3 reads CASSPRILRNEQFF. The CDR3 DNA reads as TGTGCCAGCAGCCCCCGCATCCTAAGAAATGAGCAGTTCTTC.

This clone turned up a few times. The J gene is TRBJ1-4, the V gene TRBV3-1 (or the pseudogene TRBV3-2); D gene unclear. CDR1 LGHDT and CDR2 YNNKEL come from the germline V gene (reference sequence). V gave up 6 bases and J gave up 1 base, with 9 bases separating them. The CDR3 sequence is 14 residues long. CDR3 region: CASSPFVTNEKLFF. The CDR3 DNA reads TGTGCCAGCAGTCCGTTCGTAACTAATGAAAAACTGTTTTTT.

Only one count was recorded for this clone. The rearrangement uses TRBV6-5 and TRBJ1-6, with 7 bases aligning to TRBD1. With 5 bases clipped from V and 12 bases from J, the junction kept 10 bases outside the gene matches. The CDR3 is 14 amino acids. CDR1 MNHEY and CDR2 SVGAGI come from the germline V gene. CDR3 in DNA: TGTGCCAGCAGTCCCCGACAGGGAGTGTTACCCCTCCACTTT. Protein product: CASSPRQGVLPLHF.

This chain joins TRBV2 and TRBJ2-1; TRBD2 agrees at 7 bases. The V gene end was trimmed by 4 bases and the J gene end by 4 bases; junction bases not matched to a gene: 7. CDR1 and CDR2 (germline): SNHLY, FYNNEI. The CDR3 sequence is 15 residues long. The CDR3 DNA sequence: TGTGCCAGCAGTGGGAGTCTAGCGGCTTACAATGAGCAGTTCTTC. This gives the protein CASSGSLAAYNEQFF.

The chain is built from TRBV5-6 and TRBJ1-2; D gene unclear. The ends were cut back, 1 base at V and 7 bases at J, with 11 bases in the middle. The germline V gene encodes CDR1 SGHDT and CDR2 YYEEEE. The CDR3 loop spans 13 amino acids. CDR3 coding DNA: TGTGCCAGCAGCTTGAGAGCCGCCTCTGGCTACACCTTC. Its protein product is CASSLRAASGYTF.

J is TRBJ2-1 and V is TRBV19; TRBD2 aligns across 11 bases. Trimming removed 4 bases from V and 4 bases from J; junction bases left unmatched: 3. The CDR3 has 15 residues. Germline values: CDR1 LNHDA, CDR2 SQIVND (reference sequence). The CDR3 is CASSTGTSGYNEQFF. DNA of the CDR3: TGTGCCAGTAGTACCGGGACTAGCGGATACAATGAGCAGTTCTTC.

The V and J genes are TRBV9 and TRBJ2-1, with 14 bases identical to TRBD2. V gave up 4 bases and J gave up 5 bases; unmatched junction bases: 11. The CDR3 length is 18 residues. Germline V gives CDR1 SGDLS, CDR2 YYNGEE. CDR3 DNA: TGTGCCAGCAGCACCACCCTGGGACTAGCGGGAGTGGACAATGAGCAGTTCTTC. It specifies CASSTTLGLAGVDNEQFF.